The source of this T cell receptor beta chain is a study of early T cells in non-severe SARS-CoV-2 infection. On the study more broadly: The study sequenced bulk RNA from unsorted whole blood, with chains unpaired. General study points: VDJdb-based matching was biased toward anti-spike CD8 responses and missed private and CD4 specificities.

The length of the CDR3 is 14 residues. Germline CDR1 is LNHDA and CDR2 is SQIVND (reference sequence). The V gene lost 3 bases and the J gene lost 7 bases, with 12 bases spanning the gap. This clonotype was seen at least ten times. Its antigen is unknown. The protocol attached unique molecular identifiers to individual cDNA molecules. TCRdb recomputed calls from the 5' RACE reads with MiXCR, one row per CDR3 protein. Here the sample spans under 65,000 distinct CDR3 sequences, about 12% being singletons. This TCR derives from an adult who was a healthcare worker with PCR-confirmed SARS-CoV-2 infection or an uninfected control (not recorded which). The specimen was whole blood. The chain couples TRBV19 to TRBJ1-4; possibly TRBD1 for D (6 bases). The CDR3 region has the DNA TGTGCCAGTAGTATTAACAGGGAGGTTGAAAAACTGTTTTTT. Its translation: CASSINREVEKLFF.